A single sample gave rise to the 27 T cell receptor beta chains below, sequenced in a study of blood T cell repertoires in COVID-19. Sequencing used immunoSEQ multiplex PCR; TCRdb keeps in-frame clones, though not all of them. Among about 78,000 clones listed, roughly nine tenths were seen once. Material for sequencing was peripheral blood. The receptors stem from a man aged 45 to 65 with active or convalescent COVID-19.

The chain has TRBV5-4 and TRBJ1-3; 7 bases line up with TRBD1. Trimming took 6 bases from V and 4 from J; bases not matched to a gene: 7. This CDR3 spans 14 amino acids. Germline lookup yields CDR1 SGHNT and CDR2 YYREEE (reference sequence). The CDR3 protein is CASTVTGEGNTIYF. For the CDR3, the DNA is TGTGCCAGCACCGTAACAGGGGAGGGAAACACCATATATTTT.

V is TRBV19 and J is TRBJ1-6, with 10 nucleotides matching TRBD1. Germline V gene data show CDR1 as LNHDA and CDR2 as SQIVND (reference sequence). J gave up 6 bases and V 6 bases, and 5 bases lay outside the gene matches. This CDR3 spans 15 amino acids. The CDR3 sequence: CASRTGGEVNSPLHF. The DNA for the CDR3 is TGTGCCAGTAGGACAGGGGGCGAAGTTAATTCACCCCTCCACTTT.

The chain uses TRBV10-3 and TRBJ2-3; 12 bases agree with TRBD2. Germline assignment: CDR1 ENHRY and CDR2 SYGVKD. J gave up 2 bases and V 10 bases, and 7 bases lay outside the gene matches. The CDR3 runs 15 residues. The chain's CDR3 is CATRLAGEITDTQYF. The CDR3 DNA follows: TGTGCCACCCGACTAGCGGGGGAGATCACAGATACGCAGTATTTT.

The chain has TRBV5-8 and TRBJ2-5, with unresolved D. There are 12 residues in the CDR3. V lost 1 base, J lost 5 bases, and 6 bases lay in between. Germline V gene sequence: CDR1 SGHTS, CDR2 YDEGEE. The CDR3 DNA follows: TGTGCCAGCAGCTTGAACCGGGAGACCCAGTACTTC. Its protein product is CASSLNRETQYF. Together with reference TRBV5-8 and TRBJ2-5, the CDR3 gives the full variable domain: EAGVTQSPTHLIKTRGQQATLRCSPISGHTSVYWYQQALGLGLQFLLWYDEGEERNRGNFPPRFSGRQFPNYSSELNVNALELEDSALYLCASSLNRETQYFGPGTRLLVL.

The genes are TRBV10-1 and TRBJ2-1, with 14 bases that match TRBD2. Germline V gene data show CDR1 as WNHNN and CDR2 as SYGVQD (reference sequence). The CDR3 is made up of 14 amino acids. The ends lost 7 bases at V and 8 bases at J; junction bases unmatched: 4. CDR3 sequence (DNA): TGCGCCAGCAAGAGACTAGCGGGGGGGCATGAGCAGTTCTTC. Translating it yields CASKRLAGGHEQFF.

This chain uses TRBV10-3 with TRBJ2-5; tentative D call: TRBD1 (5 bases). This CDR3 has 13 amino acids. The V gene lost 6 bases and the J gene lost 2 bases, with 10 bases spanning the gap. Germline V gene lookup returns CDR1 ENHRY and CDR2 SYGVKD. CDR3 coding DNA: TGTGCCATCAGCACCACAGGTCAAGAGACCCAGTACTTC. Its protein product is CAISTTGQETQYF.

Concerning this clone: This CDR3 is also generated by other DNA sequences in the sample. The chain joins TRBV5-1 to TRBJ2-4; TRBD2 matches at 15 bases. CDR1 is SGHRS and CDR2 is YFSETQ in the germline V gene. Unmatched junction bases numbered 5, after V lost 1 base and J lost 9 bases. The CDR3 contains 16 residues. The DNA of the CDR3 is TGCGCCAGCAGCTTGTCGGGACTAGCGGGGGGTGGCATTCAGTACTTC. Protein product: CASSLSGLAGGGIQYF.

V and J are TRBV10-3 and TRBJ2-3; 9 nucleotides match TRBD1. Germline V gene data show CDR1 as ENHRY and CDR2 as SYGVKD. The V and J ends lost 10 bases and 3 bases, in that order; junction bases with no gene match: 8. CDR3 length equals 14 residues. The CDR3 region is CASTPGQGTDTQYF. DNA for the CDR3: TGTGCCAGCACCCCGGGACAGGGAACAGATACGCAGTATTTT.

The V gene is TRBV19, the J gene TRBJ1-1, with 11 bases aligning to TRBD1. This CDR3 contains 15 residues. The germline V gene has CDR1 LNHDA and CDR2 SQIVND (reference sequence). J was trimmed by 4 bases and V by 3 bases; bases with no gene match: 4. In nucleotides, the CDR3 is TGTGCCAGTAGTATTACCGGGACAGGGGGCACTGAAGCTTTCTTT. It codes for CASSITGTGGTEAFF.

This chain connects TRBV2 to TRBJ1-3; 10 bases line up with TRBD1. Germline trimming cut 8 bases from V and 3 bases from J; bases unmatched to any gene: 1. CDR1 and CDR2 (germline): SNHLY, FYNNEI. This CDR3 is built from 13 residues. CDR3 amino acids: CASRTGGGNTIYF. CDR3 coding DNA: TGTGCCAGCCGGACAGGGGGTGGAAACACCATATATTTT.

The V gene is TRBV5-1, the J gene TRBJ2-5; perhaps TRBD1 as D (6 bases). V shed 4 bases and J shed 5 bases, with 15 bases lying between them. The CDR3 has 14 amino acids. Germline V gene lookup returns CDR1 SGHRS and CDR2 YFSETQ. Here the CDR3 reads CASSLTGGGETQYF. In DNA form, the CDR3 reads TGCGCCAGCAGCCTTACTGGGGGCGGGGAGACCCAGTACTTC. Full variable domain (rest looked up from reference TRBV5-1 and TRBJ2-5): KAGVTQTPRYLIKTRGQQVTLSCSPISGHRSVSWYQQTPGQGLQFLFEYFSETQRNKGNFPGRFSGRQFSNSRSEMNVSTLELGDSALYLCASSLTGGGETQYFGPGTRLLVL.

The CDR3 DNA is TGTGCCAGCTCACCAAGCGGAAAAGAGCAGTACTTC. The encoded protein is CASSPSGKEQYF. The chain joins TRBV18 to TRBJ2-7, with D perhaps matching TRBD2 (5 bases). Trimming took off 2 bases at V and 7 bases at J, with 9 bases between the two ends. CDR1 is KGHSH, CDR2 LQKENI, per germline. CDR3 length: 12 residues.

This chain joins TRBV2 and TRBJ2-5; D gene uncertain. CDR1 is SNHLY and CDR2 is FYNNEI in the germline V gene. The CDR3 has 11 amino acids. Trimming removed 7 bases at V and 5 bases at J, with 8 bases between. The CDR3 sequence is CASKKEETQYF. In DNA, the CDR3 is TGTGCCAGCAAGAAGGAGGAGACCCAGTACTTC.

The chain joins TRBV28 to TRBJ1-5; the D is unclear. Trimming pared 7 bases from V and 4 bases from J, leaving 8 bases between. Germline V gene sequence: CDR1 MDHEN, CDR2 SYDVKM. This CDR3 contains 12 residues. The CDR3 here is CASKSGNQPQHF. The CDR3 region has the DNA TGTGCCAGCAAATCGGGTAATCAGCCCCAGCATTTT.

The chain combines TRBV28 with TRBJ1-5; a weak D match, TRBD1 (5 bases). Germline V lookup: CDR1 MDHEN, CDR2 SYDVKM. This CDR3 is built from 14 residues. The germline V and J ends were trimmed by 4 bases and 2 bases, with 9 bases remaining between them. DNA for the CDR3: TGTGCCAGCAGTTGGGGCAGAGGCAATCAGCCCCAGCATTTT. Protein product: CASSWGRGNQPQHF. The full variable domain, in which reference TRBV28 and TRBJ1-5 provide the parts outside the CDR3, is DVKVTQSSRYLVKRTGEKVFLECVQDMDHENMFWYRQDPGLGLRLIYFSYDVKMKEKGDIPEGYSVSREKKERFSLILESASTNQTSMYLCASSWGRGNQPQHFGDGTRLSIL.

The chain couples TRBV6-5 to TRBJ1-3; D gene unclear. The germline gives CDR1 MNHEY, CDR2 SVGAGI. V dropped 8 bases and J dropped 4 bases, with 15 bases sitting between them. The CDR3 extends over 14 amino acids. Written as DNA, the CDR3 is TGTGCCAGCGCCCTAGACTTGACGGGAAACACCATATATTTT. Its protein product is CASALDLTGNTIYF.

This clone occurred once. V is TRBV6-5 and J is TRBJ1-6; 7 bases agree with TRBD1. The CDR3 sequence is 13 residues long. J lost 6 bases, V lost 4 bases, and 0 bases had no gene match. Germline CDR1 is MNHEY and CDR2 is SVGAGI. As DNA, the CDR3 is TGTGCCAGCAGTTCAGGGGGTAATTCACCCCTCCACTTT. Translation gives CASSSGGNSPLHF.

The rearrangement links TRBV19 to TRBJ1-5; 9 positions match TRBD1. Trimming removed 4 bases from V and 6 bases from J; junction bases left unmatched: 7. The CDR3 extends over 15 amino acids. Germline CDR1 LNHDA, CDR2 SQIVND (reference sequence). DNA of the CDR3: TGTGCCAGTAGTAACCAACAGGGGGCAGGTCAGCCCCAGCATTTT. Encoded protein: CASSNQQGAGQPQHF.

The rearrangement uses TRBV28 and TRBJ1-1; TRBD1 matches at 7 bases. V was pared by 4 bases and J by 6 bases, with 5 bases of the junction left unmatched. Germline CDR1 MDHEN, CDR2 SYDVKM. This CDR3 is built from 13 residues. In nucleotides, the CDR3 is TGTGCCAGCAGTTCCCGACAGGGCCCTGAAGCTTTCTTT. Translated: CASSSRQGPEAFF.

This sequence joins TRBV6-5 and TRBJ2-2, with D possibly being TRBD1 (5 bases). The CDR3 is made up of 14 amino acids. V gave up 7 bases and J gave up 6 bases, with 15 bases separating them. The germline CDR1 and CDR2 sequences are MNHEY and SVGAGI. This CDR3 reads CASKTQVNAGELFF. CDR3 in DNA: TGTGCCAGCAAAACACAGGTCAATGCCGGGGAGCTGTTTTTT.

This clone was found a few times. V gene TRBV18 combines with J gene TRBJ1-2, with a weak D call TRBD1 (6 bases). Germline V gene data show CDR1 as KGHSH and CDR2 as LQKENI. Trimming removed 5 bases at V and 2 bases at J, with 12 bases between. The CDR3 loop spans 14 amino acids. The CDR3 DNA reads TGTGCCAGCTCAACAGGACAGACCAACTATGGCTACACCTTC. It yields the protein CASSTGQTNYGYTF.

The chain has TRBV11-2 and TRBJ1-1; a possible D gene is TRBD1 (6 bases). The germline V gene has CDR1 SGHAT and CDR2 FQNNGV. The CDR3 is 14 residues long. V was clipped by 1 base and J by 3 bases, with 9 bases between them. The CDR3 DNA reads as TGTGCCAGCAGCTTAGTAGGGGGGGACACTGAAGCTTTCTTT. It translates to CASSLVGGDTEAFF.

This rearrangement joins TRBV5-6 to TRBJ1-6, with D uncertain. V lost 0 bases and J lost 4, with 8 bases in between. The CDR3 contains 15 residues. Germline V lookup: CDR1 SGHDT, CDR2 YYEEEE. This CDR3 reads CASSLGGAYNSPLHF. In nucleotides, the CDR3 is TGTGCCAGCAGCTTGGGCGGAGCTTATAATTCACCCCTCCACTTT.

The chain has TRBV28 and TRBJ1-5, with 11 bases lining up with TRBD1. Germline assignment: CDR1 MDHEN and CDR2 SYDVKM. This CDR3 region has 16 residues. V gave up 7 bases and J gave up 6 bases; unmatched junction bases: 11. The DNA for the CDR3 is TGTGCCAGCACCCGAGGACAGGGGGCGTTGAGTCAGCCCCAGCATTTT. This codes for CASTRGQGALSQPQHF.

The V call is TRBV28, the J call TRBJ1-1, with a tentative D call TRBD1 (6 bases). V was cut by 5 bases and J by 3 bases, with 13 bases left in between. Germline lookup yields CDR1 MDHEN and CDR2 SYDVKM. The CDR3 loop spans 14 amino acids. The CDR3 region is CASSPGQTHTEAFF. The CDR3 DNA reads TGTGCCAGCAGTCCTGGACAGACCCACACTGAAGCTTTCTTT. The variable domain in full, completed from reference TRBV28 and TRBJ1-1, reads DVKVTQSSRYLVKRTGEKVFLECVQDMDHENMFWYRQDPGLGLRLIYFSYDVKMKEKGDIPEGYSVSREKKERFSLILESASTNQTSMYLCASSPGQTHTEAFFGQGTRLTVV.

This chain joins TRBV19 and TRBJ2-7; TRBD1 matches 8 bases. This CDR3 has 15 residues. The trim removed 5 bases at V and 2 bases at J, leaving 8 bases unmatched. The germline V gene encodes CDR1 LNHDA and CDR2 SQIVND (reference sequence). The CDR3 coding sequence is TGTGCCAGTAGTTCTCGGACAGGGTCAGCCTACGAGCAGTACTTC. Translated: CASSSRTGSAYEQYF.

Only a few counts were recorded for this clone. V gene TRBV4-1 combines with J gene TRBJ1-6; perhaps TRBD1 as D (6 bases). Trimming pared 5 bases from V and 3 bases from J, leaving 20 bases between. The CDR3 length is 18 residues. Germline CDR1 is MGHRA and CDR2 is YSYEKL. The DNA of the CDR3 is TGCGCCAGCAGCACCCCCAACCGGGACACTGACTATAATTCACCCCTCCACTTT. The encoded protein is CASSTPNRDTDYNSPLHF.